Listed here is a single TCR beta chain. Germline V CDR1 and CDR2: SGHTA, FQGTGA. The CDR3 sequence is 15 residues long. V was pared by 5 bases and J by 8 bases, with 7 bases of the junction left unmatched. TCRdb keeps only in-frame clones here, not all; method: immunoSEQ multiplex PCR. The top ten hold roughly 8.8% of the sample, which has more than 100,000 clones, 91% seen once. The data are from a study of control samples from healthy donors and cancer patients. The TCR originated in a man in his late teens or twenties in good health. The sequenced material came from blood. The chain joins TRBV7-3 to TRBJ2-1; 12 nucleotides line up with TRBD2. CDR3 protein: CASSHGLAGWDEQFF. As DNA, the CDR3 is TGTGCCAGCAGCCATGGACTAGCGGGGTGGGATGAGCAGTTCTTC.